The clone carrying this T cell receptor (beta chain) was counted many times. Investigators prepared the TCR beta libraries by applying iRepertoire HTBI primers and Arm-PCR of CDR3 regions. Each CDR3 protein gets one entry after TCRdb re-called the multiplex PCR reads with MiXCR. The sample carries about 210,000 distinct CDR3 sequences, roughly a fifth recorded once. V was trimmed by 3 bases and J by 6 bases, leaving 14 bases between them. The CDR3 runs 14 residues. This sample is part of a study of regulatory T cells in long-lasting Graves disease. Stated time point: newly diagnosed GD, antithyroid drugs for less than 3 months. The TCR library was made from RNA that had been extracted from PBMCs in TRIzol. This sample was shared with a second study, whose subject was T cells in Graves' hyperthyroidism and ophthalmopathy.

This chain joins TRBV12-3 or TRBV12-4 and TRBJ1-1; the D gene is possibly TRBD1 (5 bases). Specimen: peripheral blood mononuclear cells (PBMCs), collected at new diagnosis, from a patient treated with antithyroid drugs. The clonotype originates from a woman under 40 with Graves disease. In DNA, the CDR3 is TGTGCCAGCAGTTTGACAAACAGGCGCCCTGAAGCTTTCTTT. This sequence encodes CASSLTNRRPEAFF.